The 10 T cell receptor beta chains below were found in one sample sequenced in a study of blood T cells in healthy people across ages. The authors ran a second PCR of about 6 to 12 cycles using a sample-barcoded 5' primer and a J-beta primer mix. In TCRdb, the 5' RACE reads were re-called with MiXCR into one record per CDR3 protein. The table records 850,000 or so distinct CDR3 sequences, 29% of them present only once. Sample: blood. The receptors stem from a woman older than 75 in good health.

This clonotype has more than one count but fewer than ten. This chain links TRBV18 with TRBJ1-1; no reliable D call. Trimming stripped 0 bases from V and 1 base from J, with 6 bases between. The CDR3 spans 14 residues. Germline V gives CDR1 KGHSH, CDR2 LQKENI. The CDR3 nucleotides are TGTGCCAGCTCACCACCCAGCACGAACACTGAAGCTTTCTTT. It translates to CASSPPSTNTEAFF. Combining the CDR3 with reference TRBV18 and TRBJ1-1 gives the whole variable domain NAGVMQNPRHLVRRRGQEARLRCSPMKGHSHVYWYRQLPEEGLKFMVYLQKENIIDESGMPKERFSAEFPKEGPSILRIQQVVRGDSAAYFCASSPPSTNTEAFFGQGTRLTVV.

This clonotype was seen repeatedly, ten times or more. The chain joins TRBV3-1 to TRBJ2-1, with D perhaps matching TRBD1 or TRBD2 (5 bases each). The CDR3 is 13 residues long. From germline, CDR1 is LGHDT and CDR2 YNNKEL (reference sequence). Trimming removed 5 bases at V and 6 bases at J, with 11 bases between. The CDR3 DNA reads TGTGCCAGCAGCATGGGACGGGGCAATGAGCAGTTCTTC. Its protein is CASSMGRGNEQFF.

A word on this clonotype: A read error may explain this, as a much larger clone is one base away. J is TRBJ1-2 and V is TRBV6-5; unclear D gene. Germline V CDR1 and CDR2: MNHEY, SVGAGI. Trimming left V 8 bases short and J 5 bases short, with 18 bases between. The CDR3 covers 14 residues. For the CDR3, the DNA is TGTGCCAGCTGCCCACGGGGTAATTTGTATGGCTACACCTTC. Translation: CASCPRGNLYGYTF.

This clonotype has just a few counts. The chain has TRBV7-2 and TRBJ1-1; D is undetermined. The germline gives CDR1 SGHTA, CDR2 FQGNSA. The CDR3 is 16 residues long. Trimming shortened V by 2 bases and J by 0 bases, and 13 bases separated the two germline ends. The chain's CDR3 is CASSLRRSGLNTEAFF. DNA for the CDR3: TGTGCCAGCAGCTTAAGGAGGTCGGGCCTGAACACTGAAGCTTTCTTT.

In this sample, this clonotype turned up many times. The gene calls are TRBV12-3 or TRBV12-4 and TRBJ2-5; D call uncertain. Trimming pared 5 bases from V and 5 bases from J, leaving 15 bases between. The CDR3 covers 14 residues. The CDR3 nucleotides are TGTGCCAGCAGTACCCGCACACCTTGGGAGACCCAGTACTTC. It is translated as CASSTRTPWETQYF.

This clonotype was recorded a few times. The chain carries TRBV5-8 and TRBJ1-5, with no clear D. This CDR3 is 15 amino acids long. Germline assignment: CDR1 SGHTS and CDR2 YDEGEE. The V end was cut by 1 base, the J end by 0 bases, with 8 bases between. The CDR3 DNA reads as TGTGCCAGCAGCTTGAAGGGCTATAGCAATCAGCCCCAGCATTTT. Protein product: CASSLKGYSNQPQHF.

This clonotype came up many times. The chain recombines TRBV7-2 with TRBJ2-1, with D maybe TRBD1 (6 bases). Germline lookup yields CDR1 SGHTA and CDR2 FQGNSA. The CDR3 sequence is 13 residues long. The ends were cut back, 6 bases at V and 7 bases at J, with 13 bases in the middle. The CDR3 spells CASSQGRVNEQFF. The CDR3 nucleotides read TGTGCCAGCAGTCAGGGGCGGGTAAATGAGCAGTTCTTC.

This clonotype was detected ten times or more. The rearrangement joins TRBV28 to TRBJ2-3, with D perhaps TRBD2 (6 bases). Trimming cost V 6 bases and J 0 bases, with 10 bases left between them. Germline CDR1 reads MDHEN; CDR2 reads SYDVKM. The CDR3 is made up of 14 amino acids. The CDR3 loop reads CASRAGTSTDTQYF. Here the CDR3 DNA reads TGTGCCAGCAGGGCCGGGACTAGCACAGATACGCAGTATTTT.

In this sample, this clonotype turned up many times. The chain has TRBV20-1 and TRBJ2-7; D is ambiguous. Germline V CDR1 and CDR2: DFQATT, SNEGSKA (reference sequence). Deletions cut 3 bases from V and 1 base from J, with 7 bases between. This CDR3 has 12 residues. The CDR3 DNA is TGCAGTGCTAGCCGACTTTCCTACGAGCAGTACTTC. This gives the protein CSASRLSYEQYF.

There are many counts of this clonotype. The chain joins TRBV10-3 to TRBJ2-5; D possibly corresponds to TRBD1 (6 bases). V lost 6 bases, J lost 1 base, and 18 bases lay in between. Germline assignment: CDR1 ENHRY and CDR2 SYGVKD. The CDR3 contains 16 residues. CDR3 residues: CAIRMNNRDPQETQYF. CDR3 DNA sequence: TGTGCCATCAGGATGAATAACAGGGACCCCCAAGAGACCCAGTACTTC.